These 27 T cell receptor beta chains were sequenced from one sample in a study of blood T cell repertoires in COVID-19. The method was immunoSEQ multiplex PCR; TCRdb's version includes in-frame clones alone and lacks a portion of them. In the table there are 42,000 or so clones, roughly four fifths of which are singletons. Sequenced: peripheral blood. Receptors originate from a middle-aged man with active or convalescent COVID-19.

J is TRBJ2-4 and V is TRBV7-2, with D unresolved. The germline CDR1 and CDR2 sequences are SGHTA and FQGNSA. This CDR3 region has 13 residues. The germline V and J ends were trimmed by 2 bases and 7 bases, with 9 bases remaining between them. The CDR3 loop is CASSLSGTNIQYF. The CDR3, as DNA: TGTGCCAGCAGCTTAAGTGGCACGAACATTCAGTACTTC.

In nucleotides, the CDR3 is TGTGCCAGCAGCCCCTTTACCTTC. Amino acids: CASSPFTF. This chain links TRBV21-1 with TRBJ1-2. TRBV21-1 is assigned pseudogene status. CDR3 length equals 8 residues.

J is TRBJ1-6 and V is TRBV5-5; possibly TRBD1 for D (5 bases). The CDR3 loop spans 17 amino acids. Germline V gene data show CDR1 as SGHKS and CDR2 as YYEKEE (reference sequence). V lost 4 bases and J lost 7, with 21 bases in between. As DNA, the CDR3 is TGTGCCAGCAGCCGGGCCGCAAACAGGTTTACGAATTCACCCCTCCACTTT. Translated, it gives CASSRAANRFTNSPLHF.

The chain employs TRBV7-8 and TRBJ2-7; possibly TRBD2 for D (6 bases). Trimming pared 5 bases from V and 7 bases from J, leaving 12 bases between. The CDR3 runs to 12 residues. Germline CDR1 SGHVS, CDR2 FQNEAQ. The CDR3 nucleotides are TGTGCCAGCAGCCCCGCGGCGGGAGAGCAGTACTTC. Translation gives CASSPAAGEQYF.

CDR3 protein: CASGTGDQPQHF. The CDR3 coding sequence is TGCGCCAGCGGGACAGGGGATCAGCCCCAGCATTTT. The gene calls are TRBV10-1 and TRBJ1-5; 10 bases fit TRBD1. Germline CDR1 and CDR2: WNHNN and SYGVQD (reference sequence). V lost 8 bases and J lost 5; bases outside the gene matches: 0. This CDR3 is 12 amino acids long.

V is TRBV15 and J is TRBJ1-1; possibly TRBD1 for D (6 bases). The CDR3 contains 18 residues. Trimming stripped 0 bases from V and 1 base from J, with 18 bases between. The germline V gene has CDR1 LNHNV and CDR2 YYDKDF (reference sequence). CDR3 bases: TGTGCCACCAGCAGAGATTTATGGGCAGGGGCCGGGAACACTGAAGCTTTCTTT. Translating it yields CATSRDLWAGAGNTEAFF.

J is TRBJ1-6 and V is TRBV2; 9 bases match TRBD1. The CDR3 is made up of 16 amino acids. The germline V gene encodes CDR1 SNHLY and CDR2 FYNNEI. J was trimmed by 5 bases and V by 4 bases; bases with no gene match: 6. Here the CDR3 reads CASSGGTGRHNSPLHF. DNA of the CDR3: TGTGCCAGCAGTGGGGGGACAGGGCGGCATAATTCACCCCTCCACTTT. The full variable domain, its missing parts supplied by reference TRBV2 and TRBJ1-6, is EPEVTQTPSHQVTQMGQEVILRCVPISNHLYFYWYRQILGQKVEFLVSFYNNEISEKSEIFDDQFSVERPDGSNFTLKIRSTKLEDSAMYFCASSGGTGRHNSPLHFGNGTRLTVT.

This chain links TRBV27 with TRBJ2-1, with 8 bases aligning to TRBD1. After removal of 1 base from V and 4 bases from J, the junction contained 9 bases not matched to a gene. Germline V gene sequence: CDR1 MNHEY, CDR2 SMNVEV (reference sequence). This CDR3 comprises 17 residues. The CDR3 loop reads CASSLFSGGTGYNEQFF. CDR3 nucleotides: TGTGCCAGCAGTTTATTTTCCGGAGGGACAGGTTACAATGAGCAGTTCTTC.

As DNA, the CDR3 is TGCGCCAGCAGCACCAGCGGAACTGAAGCTTTCTTT. Its protein is CASSTSGTEAFF. The J gene is TRBJ1-1, the V gene TRBV5-1; D ambiguous. This CDR3 spans 12 amino acids. Germline V gene sequence: CDR1 SGHRS, CDR2 YFSETQ. Trimming shortened V by 4 bases and J by 5 bases, and 9 bases separated the two germline ends. The full variable domain, rest sourced from reference TRBV5-1 and TRBJ1-1, is KAGVTQTPRYLIKTRGQQVTLSCSPISGHRSVSWYQQTPGQGLQFLFEYFSETQRNKGNFPGRFSGRQFSNSRSEMNVSTLELGDSALYLCASSTSGTEAFFGQGTRLTVV.

This clone has only a few counts. The gene calls are TRBV24-1 and TRBJ1-5; D is ambiguous. V was shortened by 6 bases and J by 0 bases, with 5 bases between the two germline ends. Germline-derived CDR1 and CDR2 are KGHDR and SFDVKD. The CDR3 extends over 13 amino acids. CDR3 loop: CATSWASNQPQHF. The CDR3 DNA reads as TGTGCCACCAGTTGGGCTAGCAATCAGCCCCAGCATTTT.

There are a few counts of this clone. V gene TRBV4-2 combines with J gene TRBJ2-3, with 10 bases aligning to TRBD2. Germline values: CDR1 LGHNA, CDR2 YNFKEQ. V shed 0 bases, J shed 4 bases, and the junction held 7 bases outside the gene matches. The CDR3 has 17 amino acids. CDR3 region: CASSQDRASGGSDTQYF. The CDR3 DNA is TGTGCCAGCAGCCAAGATCGCGCTAGCGGGGGATCAGATACGCAGTATTTT.

The rearrangement uses TRBV27 and TRBJ1-6; D gene ambiguous. This CDR3 is 14 amino acids long. Looked up from germline, CDR1 is MNHEY and CDR2 is SMNVEV (reference sequence). The ends were cut back, 3 bases at V and 11 bases at J, with 14 bases in the middle. Written as DNA, the CDR3 is TGTGCCAGCAGTTTTGGCGGGAAGAGTACACCCCTCCACTTT. Its translation: CASSFGGKSTPLHF.

The rearrangement joins TRBV6-5 to TRBJ2-7; 10 positions match TRBD2. CDR3 length equals 13 residues. The germline V gene has CDR1 MNHEY and CDR2 SVGAGI. V gave up 7 bases and J gave up 3 bases; unmatched junction bases: 3. CDR3 residues: CASTGLADYEQYF. In DNA, the CDR3 is TGTGCCAGCACAGGACTAGCGGACTACGAGCAGTACTTC.

This clone has more than one count but fewer than ten. The rearrangement joins TRBV7-2 to TRBJ1-1; 8 bases line up with TRBD1. This CDR3 is 15 amino acids long. V was pared by 6 bases and J by 3 bases, with 9 bases of the junction left unmatched. CDR1 is SGHTA and CDR2 is FQGNSA in the germline V gene. The CDR3: CASSREGQGDTEAFF. CDR3 DNA sequence: TGTGCCAGCAGTAGGGAAGGACAGGGCGACACTGAAGCTTTCTTT.

The rearrangement uses TRBV19 and TRBJ2-1; TRBD2 matches 9 bases. CDR1 LNHDA and CDR2 SQIVND come from the germline V gene (reference sequence). J lost 7 bases, V lost 6 bases, and 10 bases had no gene match. The CDR3 loop spans 15 amino acids. CDR3 nucleotides: TGTGCCAGTAGGTCCGCTAGCGGGGATTCTAATGAGCAGTTCTTC. It yields the protein CASRSASGDSNEQFF.

The chain combines TRBV7-2 with TRBJ2-3, with TRBD2 identical over 12 bases. The CDR3 contains 19 residues. V shed 1 base, J shed 2 bases, and the junction held 10 bases outside the gene matches. Germline V lookup: CDR1 SGHTA, CDR2 FQGNSA. The CDR3 is CASSLGLAGANLFTDTQYF. The DNA of the CDR3 is TGTGCCAGCAGCTTAGGACTAGCGGGGGCCAACCTTTTCACAGATACGCAGTATTTT. The full variable domain, with the rest looked up from reference TRBV7-2 and TRBJ2-3, is GAGVSQSPSNKVTEKGKDVELRCDPISGHTALYWYRQSLGQGLEFLIYFQGNSAPDKSGLPSDRFSAERTGGSVSTLTIQRTQQEDSAVYLCASSLGLAGANLFTDTQYFGPGTRLTVL.

This sequence joins TRBV7-8 and TRBJ2-2; 9 nucleotides match TRBD2. The CDR3 loop spans 16 amino acids. Per the germline V gene, CDR1 is SGHVS and CDR2 is FQNEAQ. The J segment lost 8 bases and the V segment lost 1 base, leaving 8 bases of the junction unmatched. The CDR3 reads CASSLESAGGPGELFF. As DNA, the CDR3 is TGTGCCAGCAGCTTAGAGTCGGCGGGGGGGCCAGGGGAGCTGTTTTTT.

This clone has at least ten counts. The CDR3 DNA follows: TGTGCCAGCAGCTTAGCGGAAGGGGAACTGTTTTTT. Translating it yields CASSLAEGELFF. The rearrangement uses TRBV7-9 and TRBJ1-4; possibly TRBD1 for D (5 bases). The CDR3 has 12 amino acids. V was clipped by 0 bases and J by 12 bases, with 8 bases between them. CDR1 is SEHNR, CDR2 FQNEAQ, per germline (reference sequence).

The rearrangement joins TRBV28 to TRBJ2-1, with 8 bases identical to TRBD2. CDR1 and CDR2 from the germline V gene are MDHEN and SYDVKM. There are 15 residues in the CDR3. J was trimmed by 2 bases and V by 5 bases; bases with no gene match: 5. CDR3 region: CASSLLADPYNEQFF. CDR3 nucleotides: TGTGCCAGCAGTCTACTAGCGGACCCCTACAATGAGCAGTTCTTC.

This chain connects TRBV27 to TRBJ1-1; 7 bases are shared with TRBD1. The CDR3 loop spans 14 amino acids. With V trimmed by 6 bases and J by 2 bases, 6 bases remained unmatched. The germline CDR1 and CDR2 sequences are MNHEY and SMNVEV (reference sequence). Written as DNA, the CDR3 is TGTGCCAGCAGATTACAGGGGCGAAACACTGAAGCTTTCTTT. It translates to CASRLQGRNTEAFF.

This clone is a singleton in its sample. The rearrangement joins TRBV3-1 (or the pseudogene TRBV3-2) to TRBJ2-1; TRBD2 matches 9 bases. Germline assignment: CDR1 LGHDT and CDR2 YNNKEL (reference sequence). CDR3 size: 16 residues. V was clipped by 4 bases and J by 5 bases; unmatched bases: 9. The CDR3: CASSRDLAGNNNEQFF. In DNA, the CDR3 is TGTGCCAGCAGCCGAGACCTAGCGGGGAACAACAATGAGCAGTTCTTC.

This clone was seen a single time. The chain joins TRBV3-1 (or the pseudogene TRBV3-2) to TRBJ2-3; TRBD2 aligns across 8 bases. Germline-derived CDR1 and CDR2 are LGHDT and YNNKEL (reference sequence). J was trimmed by 3 bases and V by 6 bases; bases with no gene match: 8. This CDR3 region has 15 residues. The CDR3 here is CASSPGTSNTDTQYF. The CDR3, as DNA: TGTGCCAGCAGTCCAGGGACTAGTAATACAGATACGCAGTATTTT.

The chain has TRBV5-1 and TRBJ2-3; D remains ambiguous. The CDR3 is made up of 13 amino acids. Germline CDR1 SGHRS, CDR2 YFSETQ. V was pared by 0 bases and J by 6 bases, with 8 bases between. The CDR3 region is CASSLDPRDTQYF. DNA of the CDR3: TGCGCCAGCAGCTTGGATCCCCGGGATACGCAGTATTTT.

This clone has a handful of counts. This chain connects TRBV9 to TRBJ2-3, with D possibly matching TRBD2 (5 bases). This CDR3 region has 15 residues. The V end was cut by 0 bases, the J end by 4 bases, with 12 bases between. Germline CDR1 and CDR2: SGDLS and YYNGEE. The chain's CDR3 is CASSVDGDRADTQYF. CDR3 coding DNA: TGTGCCAGCAGCGTAGACGGGGATAGGGCAGATACGCAGTATTTT.

The rearrangement links TRBV7-2 to TRBJ2-1; 7 bases agree with TRBD1. The CDR3 runs to 14 residues. Germline V gives CDR1 SGHTA, CDR2 FQGNSA. Trimming cost V 0 bases and J 5 bases; bases outside gene matches: 1. CDR3 sequence reads: CASSLATGNNEQFF. CDR3 DNA: TGTGCCAGCAGCTTAGCGACAGGGAACAATGAGCAGTTCTTC.

The chain links TRBV5-1 to TRBJ2-7, with a weak D call TRBD2 (6 bases). Germline loops: CDR1 SGHRS, CDR2 YFSETQ. Trimming took 4 bases from V and 7 from J, leaving 18 bases between them. The CDR3 consists of 14 residues. The CDR3 loop is CASSISGRETEQYF. DNA of the CDR3: TGCGCCAGCAGCATAAGCGGGCGCGAAACGGAGCAGTACTTC.

The rearrangement uses TRBV7-2 and TRBJ1-6; 8 nucleotides align to TRBD1. The CDR3 is made up of 13 amino acids. Trimming removed 5 bases from V and 9 bases from J; junction bases left unmatched: 3. Looked up from germline, CDR1 is SGHTA and CDR2 is FQGNSA. CDR3 sequence reads: CASSRTGLSPLHF. The CDR3 nucleotides read TGTGCCAGCAGCCGGACAGGGCTTTCACCCCTCCACTTT.